Described below is a single T cell receptor beta chain sequence and its context. This clone was seen a few times. Its antigen remains undetermined. There are no base qualities to consult, and no much larger clone falls within one base. The label giving this sample's time point can be read as: around 28 days on oral tofacitinib. The treatment or condition label corresponds to: oral pan-JAK inhibitor, 5-10 mg twice daily. From alopecia areata patients, peripheral blood was collected along with lesional scalp punch biopsies. After PBMCs were isolated by density centrifugation and stained for CD3, CD4 and CD8, a FACSAria was used to sort CD4+ and CD8+ T cells. These data originate in a study of CD8+ T cells in alopecia areata (dated by TCRdb to the late 2010s). The study in broad terms: Treated patients were enrolled in an open-label pilot trial of oral tofacitinib at 5 to 10 mg twice daily for moderate-to-severe alopecia areata. Patients received tofacitinib for 6 to 18 months and were then followed off drug for 6 months to check for delayed response and recurrence. In treated patients, disease severity was measured using the SALT score, which gives the percentage of scalp surface area affected. High-throughput TCRbeta sequencing was used to examine T cell clonal expansion in alopecia areata in both the C3H/HeJ mouse model and human patients. On the human side, TCRbeta sequencing was run on scalp tissue and on sorted CD4+ and CD8+ peripheral blood T cells from healthy controls and from alopecia areata patients with either patchy or totalis/universalis disease. Biopsies were taken from tofacitinib-treated patients at baseline and again at 4 and 24 weeks into treatment, and several of those patients also had a later scalp biopsy. Clonality in the scalp was compared among normal scalp (n=4), patchy alopecia areata scalp (n=8), and alopecia totalis/universalis scalp (n=8). The RNA source kit depended on sample type: the PAXgene miRNA kit for fixed scalp, the miRNeasy kit for PBMCs, and the RNeasy kit for mouse skin. Amplification of TCRbeta CDR3 regions was done by immunoSEQ multiplex PCR using 35 Vbeta forward primers and 13 Jbeta reverse primers. What the authors observed across the whole study: Scalp clonality and the number of expanded CD8+ clones among the top 100 scalp clones were significantly decreased by tofacitinib. During tofacitinib treatment, many expanded lesional clones remained in scalp and blood, and this persistence may partly explain relapse after treatment is stopped. Shared TCR sequences between patients were less evident than in mice, which may be partly attributable to HLA diversity in the patient population. Because the treated cohort was small and included a single nonresponder, larger studies are needed to assess links between baseline CD8+ expansion and response. Higher clonality and more expanded CD8+ clones were observed in lesional scalp than in normal scalp, particularly in alopecia totalis/universalis, a finding suggestive of antigenic drive. Resident alphabeta T cells in normal human skin are also sequenced, complicating scalp TCR repertoire analysis, unlike mouse skin dominated by gammadelta T cells.

The method behind the library was the immunoSEQ multiplex PCR assay. RNA was extracted from all samples and reverse transcribed into cDNA, which served as template for TCR sequencing. SuperScript III was used for first-strand cDNA synthesis, primed with a 2:1 mix of oligo-dT and random hexamers. Amplification bias was assessed with a synthetic immune receptor repertoire, and residual bias was removed computationally. On the authors' methods: Raw reads were preprocessed for error removal, and CDR3 was defined according to IMGT conventions as running from the conserved cysteine to phenylalanine. Clonality was computed as 1 minus the Shannon entropy, with the entropy normalized by log2 of the number of productive unique TCRs. Whether scalp clones were CD4 or CD8 was inferred by matching scalp TCRbeta sequences against CD4 and CD8 repertoires sorted from blood. TCRdb retrieved this table from immuneACCESS and kept in-frame rearrangements only. Not all clones are present; in checked studies, unresolved V genes account for under half, and no reason is known for the remainder. The V and J calls and clone size come from that table; D and trimming were worked out from the DNA. This sample has 170,000 or so clones in its table, and 55% to 75% of those were observed once. The top ten clonotypes cover approximately 0.91% of the sample.

Relative to germline, V is 3 bases shorter and J is 2 bases shorter, with 8 bases between their ends. As encoded in the germline V gene, CDR1 is MNHNS while CDR2 is SASEGT. The CDR3 spans 15 residues, from the cysteine through the phenylalanine. The kept DNA is CDR3 alone, 45 bases in frame from the first base. The sample in question was CD4+ T cells sorted from blood, obtained at week 4, from a patient treated with tofacitinib. The chain was built from TRBV6-1 and TRBJ2-6, with the D gene tentatively TRBD1 or TRBD2, based on 5 matching bases in each. This TCR derives from a human donor with alopecia areata. The CDR3 protein sequence reads: CASSDLGAGANVLTF. The nucleotide sequence is given as TGTGCCAGCAGTGACTTGGGGGCTGGGGCCAACGTCCTGACTTTC.